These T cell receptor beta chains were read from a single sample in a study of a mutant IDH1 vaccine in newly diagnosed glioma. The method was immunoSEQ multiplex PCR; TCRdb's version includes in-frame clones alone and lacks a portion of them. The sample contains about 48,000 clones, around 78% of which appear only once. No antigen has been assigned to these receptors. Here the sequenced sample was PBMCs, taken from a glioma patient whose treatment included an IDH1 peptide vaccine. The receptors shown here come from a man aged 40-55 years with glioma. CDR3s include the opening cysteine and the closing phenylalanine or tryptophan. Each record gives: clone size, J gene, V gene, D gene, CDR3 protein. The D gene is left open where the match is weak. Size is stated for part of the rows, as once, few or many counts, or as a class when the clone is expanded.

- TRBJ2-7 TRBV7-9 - CASSLAGGRYEQYF
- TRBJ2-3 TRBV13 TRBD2 CASSLPYPIQTSGSVVTQYF
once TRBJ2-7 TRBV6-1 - CASSEQGEEYF
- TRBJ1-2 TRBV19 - CASTPGADFNYGYTF
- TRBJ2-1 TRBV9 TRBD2 CASSRTSGSYNEQFF
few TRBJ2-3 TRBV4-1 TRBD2 CASSRGRTSGSDTQYF
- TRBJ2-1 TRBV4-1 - CASSRPDREQFF
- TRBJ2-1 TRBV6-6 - CASSYVIEERYEQFF
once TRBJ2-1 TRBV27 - CASSMTEYNEQFF
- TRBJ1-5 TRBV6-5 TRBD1 CASRPGGRGNQPQHF
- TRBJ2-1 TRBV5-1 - CASSHRSPGLSSYNEQFF
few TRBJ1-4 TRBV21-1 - CASSKERGTGNEKLFF
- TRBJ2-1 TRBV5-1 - CASDLGDLSYNEQFF
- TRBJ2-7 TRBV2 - CASSEALTGNTYEQYF
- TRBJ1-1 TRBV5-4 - CASSPTGPINTEAFF
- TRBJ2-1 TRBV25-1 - CASSEGTPSYNEQFF
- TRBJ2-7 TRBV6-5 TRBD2 CASSYSLAGEREQYF
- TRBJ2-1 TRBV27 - CASSLSIARGYLGAEQFF
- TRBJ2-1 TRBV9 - CASSVEGGDLYNEQFF
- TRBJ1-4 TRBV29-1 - CSVRTTTNEKLFF
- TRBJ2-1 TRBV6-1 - CASSPWGLVGEQFF
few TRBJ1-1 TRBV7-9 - CASLPGVMNTEAFF
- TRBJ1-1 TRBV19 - CASRVDTRNTEAFF
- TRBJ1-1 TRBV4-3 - CASSQGGGHPPYMNTEAFF
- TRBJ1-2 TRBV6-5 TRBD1 CASSSPRDSPGYTF
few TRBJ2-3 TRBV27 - CASGPFTDTQYF
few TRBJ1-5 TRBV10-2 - CASSGGLRQPQHF
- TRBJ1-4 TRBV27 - CASSARSGAGTEKLFF
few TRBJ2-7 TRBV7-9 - CASSSINAPDEQYF
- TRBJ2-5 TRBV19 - CASSGSIQETQYF
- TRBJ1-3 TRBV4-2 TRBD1 CASSRGRQGGGNTIYF